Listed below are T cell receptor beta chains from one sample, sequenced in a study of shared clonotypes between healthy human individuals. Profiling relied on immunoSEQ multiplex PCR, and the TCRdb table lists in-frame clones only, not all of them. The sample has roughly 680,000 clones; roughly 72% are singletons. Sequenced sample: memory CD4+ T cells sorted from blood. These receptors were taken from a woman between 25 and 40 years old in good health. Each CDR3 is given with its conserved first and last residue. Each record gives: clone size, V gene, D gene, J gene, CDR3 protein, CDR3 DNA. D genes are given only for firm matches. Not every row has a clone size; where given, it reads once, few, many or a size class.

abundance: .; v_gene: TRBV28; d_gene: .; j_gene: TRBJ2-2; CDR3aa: CASRSGTPITGELFF; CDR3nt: TGTGCCAGCAGGTCCGGGACCCCTATTACCGGGGAGCTGTTTTTT
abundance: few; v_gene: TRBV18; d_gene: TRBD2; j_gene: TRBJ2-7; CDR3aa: CASSSFSGGEHEQYF; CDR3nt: TGTGCCAGCTCAAGTTTTAGCGGGGGCGAACACGAGCAGTACTTC
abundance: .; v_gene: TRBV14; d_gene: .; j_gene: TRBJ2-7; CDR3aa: CASSHSPGPYEQYF; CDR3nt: TGTGCCAGCAGCCACTCCCCGGGACCCTACGAGCAGTACTTC
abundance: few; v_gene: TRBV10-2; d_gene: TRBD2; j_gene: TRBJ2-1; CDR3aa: CASIRTSGSLNEQFF; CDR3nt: TGCGCCAGCATCAGGACTAGCGGGAGCCTAAATGAGCAGTTCTTC
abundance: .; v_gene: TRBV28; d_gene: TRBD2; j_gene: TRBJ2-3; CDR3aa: CASSLGLAGDTDTQYF; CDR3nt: TGTGCCAGCAGTTTGGGCCTAGCGGGCGACACAGATACGCAGTATTTT
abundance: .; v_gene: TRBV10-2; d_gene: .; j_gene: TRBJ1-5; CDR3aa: CASSEGRSGQPQHF; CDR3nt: TGCGCCAGCAGTGAGGGCAGATCAGGGCAGCCCCAGCATTTT
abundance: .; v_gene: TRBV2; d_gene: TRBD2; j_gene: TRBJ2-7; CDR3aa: CASTLGLAGIYEQYF; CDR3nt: TGTGCCAGCACACTAGGACTAGCGGGAATCTACGAGCAGTACTTC
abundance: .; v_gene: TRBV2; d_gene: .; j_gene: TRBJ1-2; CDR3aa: CASRGTFRNYGYTF; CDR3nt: TGTGCCAGCAGGGGGACATTTCGCAACTATGGCTACACCTTC
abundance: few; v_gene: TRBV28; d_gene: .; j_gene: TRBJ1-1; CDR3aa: CASSLPSDRNTEAFF; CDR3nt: TGTGCCAGCAGCCTACCCTCTGACAGGAACACTGAAGCTTTCTTT
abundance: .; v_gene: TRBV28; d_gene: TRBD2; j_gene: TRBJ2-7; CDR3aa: CASSPPSGSRYEQYF; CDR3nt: TGTGCCAGCAGTCCGCCTAGCGGGAGTCGCTACGAGCAGTACTTC
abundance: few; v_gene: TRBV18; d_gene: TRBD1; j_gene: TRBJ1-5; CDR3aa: CASTTGRNQPQHF; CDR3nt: TGTGCCAGCACGACAGGGCGCAATCAGCCCCAGCATTTT
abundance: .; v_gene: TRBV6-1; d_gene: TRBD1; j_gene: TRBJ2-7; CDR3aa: CAISDRTGTYEQYF; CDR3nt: TGTGCCATCAGTGACCGGACAGGGACCTACGAGCAGTACTTC
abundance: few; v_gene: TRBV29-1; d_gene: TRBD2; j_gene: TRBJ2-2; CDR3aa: CSVEAGGGTGELFF; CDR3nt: TGCAGCGTTGAAGCGGGAGGCGGCACCGGGGAGCTGTTTTTT
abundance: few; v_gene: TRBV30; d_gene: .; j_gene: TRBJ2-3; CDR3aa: CASTTPRVRTDTQYF; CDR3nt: TGTGCCTCAACAACCCCCCGAGTAAGGACAGATACGCAGTATTTT
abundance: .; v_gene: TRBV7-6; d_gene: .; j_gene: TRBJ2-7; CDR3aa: CASSLYHEQYF; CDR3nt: TGTGCCAGCAGCTTATACCACGAGCAGTACTTC
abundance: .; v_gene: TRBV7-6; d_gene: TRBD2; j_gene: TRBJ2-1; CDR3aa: CASSLFSGVNEQFF; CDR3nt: TGTGCCAGCAGCTTATTTAGCGGGGTTAATGAGCAGTTCTTC
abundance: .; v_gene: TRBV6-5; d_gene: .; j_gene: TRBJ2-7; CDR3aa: CASSYGRSPSSYEQYF; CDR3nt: TGTGCCAGCAGTTACGGACGGAGCCCTAGCTCCTACGAGCAGTACTTC
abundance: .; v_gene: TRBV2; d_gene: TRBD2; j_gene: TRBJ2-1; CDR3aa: CASINVGLAGPDEQFF; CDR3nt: TGTGCCAGCATTAATGTGGGACTAGCGGGACCAGATGAGCAGTTCTTC
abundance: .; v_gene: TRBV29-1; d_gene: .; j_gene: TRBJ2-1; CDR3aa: CSPRTYNEQFF; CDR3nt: TGCAGCCCGCGGACGTACAATGAGCAGTTCTTC
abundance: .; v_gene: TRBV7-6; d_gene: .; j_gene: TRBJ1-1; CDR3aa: CASSPSSGLNTEAFF; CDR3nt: TGTGCCAGCAGCCCATCTTCAGGTCTGAACACTGAAGCTTTCTTT
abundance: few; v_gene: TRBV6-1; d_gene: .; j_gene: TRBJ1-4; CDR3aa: CASSKATGTNEKLFF; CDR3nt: TGTGCCAGCAGTAAAGCGACAGGCACTAATGAAAAACTGTTTTTT
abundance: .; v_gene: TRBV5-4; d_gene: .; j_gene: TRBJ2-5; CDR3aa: CASSLDPSRVQETQYF; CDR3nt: TGTGCCAGCAGCTTGGATCCGTCGAGGGTGCAAGAGACCCAGTACTTC
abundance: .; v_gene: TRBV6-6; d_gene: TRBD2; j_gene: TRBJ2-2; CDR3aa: CASSTSGTTNTGELFF; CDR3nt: TGTGCCAGCAGTACCTCCGGGACTACGAACACCGGGGAGCTGTTTTTT
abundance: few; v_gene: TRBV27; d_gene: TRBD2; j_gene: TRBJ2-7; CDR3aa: CASSRTSDTYEQYF; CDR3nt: TGTGCCAGCAGCAGGACTAGCGATACCTACGAGCAGTACTTC
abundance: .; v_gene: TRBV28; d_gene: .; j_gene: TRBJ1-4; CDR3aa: CASRLAGAEKLFF; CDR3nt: TGTGCCAGCAGACTTGCCGGGGCGGAAAAACTGTTTTTT
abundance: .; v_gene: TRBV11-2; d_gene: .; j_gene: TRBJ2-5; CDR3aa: CASRGTGAGETQYF; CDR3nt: TGTGCCAGCCGTGGTACAGGCGCGGGGGAGACCCAGTACTTC
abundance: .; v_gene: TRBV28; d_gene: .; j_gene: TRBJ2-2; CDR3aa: CASSSGSGELFF; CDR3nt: TGTGCCAGCAGTTCCGGATCCGGGGAGCTGTTTTTT
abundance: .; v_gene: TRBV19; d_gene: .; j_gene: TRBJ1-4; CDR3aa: CASSPRQAGHEKLFF; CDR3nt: TGTGCCAGTAGTCCCCGACAGGCGGGGCATGAAAAACTGTTTTTT
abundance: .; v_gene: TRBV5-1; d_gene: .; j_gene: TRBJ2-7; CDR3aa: CASSGAGQTYEQYF; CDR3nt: TGCGCCAGCAGTGGGGCGGGACAAACCTACGAGCAGTACTTC
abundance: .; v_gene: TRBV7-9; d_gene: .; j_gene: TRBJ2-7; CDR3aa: CASSLLTGAEQYF; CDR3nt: TGTGCCAGCAGCTTATTAACCGGGGCCGAGCAGTACTTC
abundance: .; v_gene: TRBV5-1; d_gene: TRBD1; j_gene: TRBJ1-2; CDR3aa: CASSSTGGDYGYTF; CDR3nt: TGCGCCAGCAGCTCGACAGGGGGCGACTATGGCTACACCTTC
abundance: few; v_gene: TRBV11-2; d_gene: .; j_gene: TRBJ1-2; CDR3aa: CASSLVSHYGYTF; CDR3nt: TGTGCCAGCAGCTTAGTATCGCACTATGGCTACACCTTC
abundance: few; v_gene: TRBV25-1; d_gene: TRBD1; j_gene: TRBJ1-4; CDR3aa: CASSEPDRVNEKLFF; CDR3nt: TGTGCCAGCAGTGAACCCGACAGGGTTAATGAAAAACTGTTTTTT
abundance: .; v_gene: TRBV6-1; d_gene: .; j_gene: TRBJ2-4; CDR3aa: CASSYRGIQYF; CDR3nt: TGTGCCAGCAGTTACCGGGGCATTCAGTACTTC
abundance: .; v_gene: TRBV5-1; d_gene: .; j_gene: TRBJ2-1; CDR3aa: CASSYDSHSYNEQFF; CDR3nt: TGCGCCAGCAGCTACGACTCGCACTCCTACAATGAGCAGTTCTTC
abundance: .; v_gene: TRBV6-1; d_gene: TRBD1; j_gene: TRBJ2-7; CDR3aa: CASIRQGPLYEQYF; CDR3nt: TGTGCCAGCATAAGACAGGGCCCCCTCTACGAGCAGTACTTC
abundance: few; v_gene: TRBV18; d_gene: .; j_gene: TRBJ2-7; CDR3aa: CASSPEYEQYF; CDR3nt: TGTGCCAGCTCACCAGAGTACGAGCAGTACTTC
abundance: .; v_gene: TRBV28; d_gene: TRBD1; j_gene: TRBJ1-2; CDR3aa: CASIPPTGGYGYTF; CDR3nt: TGTGCCAGCATCCCCCCTACAGGGGGCTATGGCTACACCTTC
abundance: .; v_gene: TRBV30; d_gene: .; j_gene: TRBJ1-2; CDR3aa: CAWSMGQGLGYTF; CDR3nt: TGTGCCTGGAGTATGGGGCAGGGGCTTGGCTACACCTTC
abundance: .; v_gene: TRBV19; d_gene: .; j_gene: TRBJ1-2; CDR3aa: CASSTLTVNYGYTF; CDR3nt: TGTGCCAGTAGTACGCTGACAGTTAACTATGGCTACACCTTC
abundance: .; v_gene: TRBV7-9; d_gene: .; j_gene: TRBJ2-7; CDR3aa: CASSLRANEQYF; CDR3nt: TGTGCCAGCAGCTTACGGGCCAACGAGCAGTACTTC
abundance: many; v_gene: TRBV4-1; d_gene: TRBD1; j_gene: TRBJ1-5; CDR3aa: CASSQDPGGWRQPQHF; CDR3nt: TGCGCCAGCAGCCAGGACCCAGGGGGCTGGCGTCAGCCCCAGCATTTT
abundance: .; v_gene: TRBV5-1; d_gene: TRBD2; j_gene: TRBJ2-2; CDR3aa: CASSILAGMNTGELFF; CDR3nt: TGCGCCAGCAGCATCCTAGCGGGGATGAACACCGGGGAGCTGTTTTTT
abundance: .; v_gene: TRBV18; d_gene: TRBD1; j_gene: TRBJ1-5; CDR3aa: CASSPAQGADQPQHF; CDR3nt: TGTGCCAGCTCACCGGCACAGGGGGCGGATCAGCCCCAGCATTTT
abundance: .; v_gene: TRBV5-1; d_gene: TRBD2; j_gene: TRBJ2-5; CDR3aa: CASCSNRDYEETQYF; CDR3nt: TGCGCCAGCTGCTCGAACCGGGACTACGAAGAGACCCAGTACTTC
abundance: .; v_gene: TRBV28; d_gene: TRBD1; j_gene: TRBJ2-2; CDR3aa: CASSSGQGNTGELFF; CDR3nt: TGTGCCAGCAGTTCGGGACAGGGAAACACCGGGGAGCTGTTTTTT
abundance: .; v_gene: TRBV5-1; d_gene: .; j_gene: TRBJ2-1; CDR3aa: CASSLDIGAYNEQFF; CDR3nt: TGCGCCAGCAGCTTGGATATCGGGGCCTACAATGAGCAGTTCTTC
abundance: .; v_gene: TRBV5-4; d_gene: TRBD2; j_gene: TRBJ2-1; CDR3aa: CASSVVTRRGVYNEQFF; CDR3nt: TGTGCCAGCAGCGTAGTGACGCGTCGGGGGGTCTACAATGAGCAGTTCTTC
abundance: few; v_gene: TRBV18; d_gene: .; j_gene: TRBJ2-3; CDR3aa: CASSRDRTVGSTDTQYF; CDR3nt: TGTGCCAGCTCACGAGATAGGACGGTCGGTAGCACAGATACGCAGTATTTT
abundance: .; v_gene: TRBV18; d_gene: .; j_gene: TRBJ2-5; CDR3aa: CASSPGQNGETQYF; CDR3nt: TGTGCCAGCTCACCTGGTCAAAATGGCGAGACCCAGTACTTC
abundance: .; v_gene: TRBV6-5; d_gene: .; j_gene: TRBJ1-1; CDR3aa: CASSDLARGLF; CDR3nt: TGTGCCAGCAGTGATCTAGCCAGGGGACTGTTT
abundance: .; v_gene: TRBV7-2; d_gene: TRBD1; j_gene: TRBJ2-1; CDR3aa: CASSSSQGALNEQFF; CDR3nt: TGTGCCAGCAGCTCGTCACAGGGGGCCCTTAATGAGCAGTTCTTC
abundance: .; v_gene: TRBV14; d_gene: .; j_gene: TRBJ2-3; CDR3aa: CASSKRRVTTDTQYF; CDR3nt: TGTGCCAGCAGCAAAAGGCGGGTCACGACAGATACGCAGTATTTT
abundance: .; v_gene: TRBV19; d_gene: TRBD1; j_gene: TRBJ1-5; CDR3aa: CASETGQGGHQPQHF; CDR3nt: TGTGCCAGTGAAACTGGACAGGGGGGTCATCAGCCCCAGCATTTT